The text below deals with one T cell receptor beta chain. Its antigen remains undetermined. Qualities for individual bases were not recorded, and no much larger clone is one base off. Participants in the prospective study were aged about 18 to 95 years, lived in 24 United States geographic areas, and enrolled through a virtual design. To assign participants to cohorts, the prospective study relied on clinical history that participants themselves reported in a screening survey and a study questionnaire. For ImmuneRACE Cohort 3, a participant was defined as recovered based on two consecutive negative NP/OP PCR tests, clearance by a healthcare professional, or resolution of symptoms. Mobile phlebotomists in the prospective study collected whole blood, serum and a nasopharyngeal or oropharyngeal swab from every participant. Prospective study participants could optionally give additional blood draws and questionnaires over a roughly two-month period. Before DNA extraction, prospective study blood samples were shipped either frozen or at room temperature.

This sample stems from a study of blood T cell repertoires in COVID-19 (dated by TCRdb to the early 2020s). Background on the whole study: The collaborator samples originated in the United States, Italy and Spain and spanned the acute and convalescent phases of COVID-19. The material from the prospective study consisted of cDNA or gDNA derived from T cells, B-cell-depleted T cells, or PBMCs. The dataset comprised deeply sampled blood TCRbeta repertoires from subjects exposed to, actively infected with, or recovered from COVID-19. A freely available public database, intended as a resource for researchers studying the immune response to SARS-CoV-2, is where the repertoires were released. Samples came from the ongoing ImmuneRACE study (first 160 participants) plus 1,254 subjects from 6 global collaborators. Nearly every sample came with metadata listing a de-identified subject ID, COVID-19 status, age in years and sex. Where HLA class I and class II types were available, the types were taken from metadata supplied by the sample provider, not from assay-based typing.

From V the trimming removes 1 base and from J it removes 7 bases, while the gene matches leave 15 bases of the junction unaccounted for. From the cysteine through the phenylalanine, the CDR3 covers 18 amino acids. The retained sequence is limited to the CDR3, 54 bases, with the frame set at the first base. For CDR1 and CDR2, the germline V gene lists LGHNA and YNFKEQ. TCRbeta CDR3 regions were amplified from genomic DNA by means of the immunoSEQ Assay, a bias-controlled multiplex PCR. For the original study's pipeline: Within the assay, amplification of reference gene primers was used to estimate how many nucleated cells each sample contained. To quantify the absolute abundance of each unique TCRbeta CDR3 rearrangement, sequence reads were collapsed and filtered. For each sample, productive Simpson clonality was calculated as the square root of Simpson's diversity index across productive rearrangements. TCRdb stores this immuneACCESS table with in-frame sequences only. Part of the clones is absent; in the studies checked, under half of the shortfall reflects unresolved V genes, and no reason is known for the rest. V and J calls and clone size are given by that table; D and trimming were obtained from the DNA. This sample holds about 380,000 clones; about 87% were observed only once. Together, the top ten hold 1% to 1.5% of the sample.

Here is what the overall study found, with its caveats: Clinical and demographic metadata were provided uncurated, with the amount varying by source and participant.

This TCR was sampled from a man between 25 and 39 years old who had recovered from COVID-19. Sequenced sample: PBMCs or T cells enriched from blood (not recorded which). The chain is made from TRBV4-2 and TRBJ1-4, and TRBD1 aligns with 7 junction nucleotides. The DNA reads TGTGCCAGCAGCCAAGTATCCACGGGAGCAGGGGGAGGTGAAAAACTGTTTTTT. This translates into CASSQVSTGAGGGEKLFF.